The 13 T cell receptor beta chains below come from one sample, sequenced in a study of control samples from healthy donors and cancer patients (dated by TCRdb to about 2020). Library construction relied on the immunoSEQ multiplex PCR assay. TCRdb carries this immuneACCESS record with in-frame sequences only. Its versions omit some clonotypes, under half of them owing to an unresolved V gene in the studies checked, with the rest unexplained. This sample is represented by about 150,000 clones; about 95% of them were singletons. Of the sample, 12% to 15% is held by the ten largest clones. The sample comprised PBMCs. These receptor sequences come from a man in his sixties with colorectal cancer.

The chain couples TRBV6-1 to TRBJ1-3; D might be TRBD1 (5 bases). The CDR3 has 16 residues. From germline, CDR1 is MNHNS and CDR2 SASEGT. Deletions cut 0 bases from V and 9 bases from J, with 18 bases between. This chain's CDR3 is CASSEAWDRRVGTIYF. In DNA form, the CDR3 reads TGTGCCAGCAGTGAAGCCTGGGACCGCCGGGTCGGCACCATATATTTT.

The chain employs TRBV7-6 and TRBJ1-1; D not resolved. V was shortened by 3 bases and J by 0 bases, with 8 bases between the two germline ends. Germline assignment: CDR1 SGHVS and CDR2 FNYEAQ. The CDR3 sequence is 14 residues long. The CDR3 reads CASSLRGLNTEAFF. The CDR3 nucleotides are TGTGCCAGCAGCTTGCGGGGTTTGAACACTGAAGCTTTCTTT. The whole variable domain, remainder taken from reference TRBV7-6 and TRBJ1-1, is GAGVSQSPRYKVTKRGQDVALRCDPISGHVSLYWYRQALGQGPEFLTYFNYEAQQDKSGLPNDRFSAERPEGSISTLTIQRTEQRDSAMYRCASSLRGLNTEAFFGQGTRLTVV.

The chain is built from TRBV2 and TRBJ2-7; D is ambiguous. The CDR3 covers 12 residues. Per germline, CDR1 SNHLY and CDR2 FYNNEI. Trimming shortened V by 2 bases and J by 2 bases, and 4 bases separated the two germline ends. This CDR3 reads CASSETAYEQYF. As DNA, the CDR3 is TGTGCCAGCAGTGAAACAGCCTACGAGCAGTACTTC.

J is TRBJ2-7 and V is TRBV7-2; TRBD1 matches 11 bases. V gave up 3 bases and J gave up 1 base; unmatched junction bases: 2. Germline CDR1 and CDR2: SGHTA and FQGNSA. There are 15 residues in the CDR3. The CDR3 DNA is TGTGCCAGCAGCTTCGGGACAGGGGGTTCCTACGAGCAGTACTTC. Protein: CASSFGTGGSYEQYF.

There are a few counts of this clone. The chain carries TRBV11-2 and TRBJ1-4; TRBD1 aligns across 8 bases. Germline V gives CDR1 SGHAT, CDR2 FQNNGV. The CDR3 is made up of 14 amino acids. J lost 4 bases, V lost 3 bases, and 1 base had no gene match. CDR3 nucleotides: TGTGCCAGCAGCTTCGACAGGGGTAATGAAAAACTGTTTTTT. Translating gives CASSFDRGNEKLFF.

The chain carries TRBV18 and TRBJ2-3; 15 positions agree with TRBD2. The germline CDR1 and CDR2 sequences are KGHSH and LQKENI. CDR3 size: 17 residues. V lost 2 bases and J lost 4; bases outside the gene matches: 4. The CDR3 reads CASSPGLAGGHADTQYF. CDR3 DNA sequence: TGTGCCAGCTCACCAGGACTAGCGGGGGGGCACGCAGATACGCAGTATTTT.

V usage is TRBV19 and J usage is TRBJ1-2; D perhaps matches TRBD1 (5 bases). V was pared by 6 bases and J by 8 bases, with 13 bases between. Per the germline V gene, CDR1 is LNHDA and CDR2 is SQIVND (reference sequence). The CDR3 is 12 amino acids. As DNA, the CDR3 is TGTGCCAGTAGACCCAGGGAAGGCGGCTACACCTTC. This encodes CASRPREGGYTF.

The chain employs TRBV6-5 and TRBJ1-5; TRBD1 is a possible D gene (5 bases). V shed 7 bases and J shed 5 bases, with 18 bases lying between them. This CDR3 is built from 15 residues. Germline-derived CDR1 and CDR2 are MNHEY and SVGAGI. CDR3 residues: CASKLFGAAYQPQHF. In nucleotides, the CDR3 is TGTGCCAGCAAGTTATTCGGGGCAGCTTATCAGCCCCAGCATTTT.

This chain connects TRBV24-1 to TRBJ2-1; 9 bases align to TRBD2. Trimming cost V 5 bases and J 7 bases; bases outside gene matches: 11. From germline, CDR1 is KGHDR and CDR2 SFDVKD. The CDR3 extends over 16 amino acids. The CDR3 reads CATSGSVASGNNEQFF. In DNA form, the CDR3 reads TGTGCCACCAGTGGCTCCGTGGCTAGCGGGAATAATGAGCAGTTCTTC.

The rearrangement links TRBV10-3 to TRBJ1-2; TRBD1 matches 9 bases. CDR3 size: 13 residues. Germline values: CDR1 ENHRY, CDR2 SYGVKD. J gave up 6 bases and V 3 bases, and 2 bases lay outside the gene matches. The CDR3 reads CAISEGQGNGYTF. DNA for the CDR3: TGTGCCATCAGTGAAGGACAGGGGAATGGCTACACCTTC.

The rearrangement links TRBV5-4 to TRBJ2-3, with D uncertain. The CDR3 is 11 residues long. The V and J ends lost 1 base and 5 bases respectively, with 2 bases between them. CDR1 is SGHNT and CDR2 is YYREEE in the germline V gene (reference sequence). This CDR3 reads CASSLKDTQYF. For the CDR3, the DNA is TGTGCCAGCAGCTTGAAAGATACGCAGTATTTT.

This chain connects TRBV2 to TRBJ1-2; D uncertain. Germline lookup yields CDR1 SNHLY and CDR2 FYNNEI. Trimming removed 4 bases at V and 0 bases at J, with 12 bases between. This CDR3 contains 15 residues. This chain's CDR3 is CASSARELANYGYTF. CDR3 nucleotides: TGTGCCAGCAGTGCCCGGGAACTTGCTAACTATGGCTACACCTTC.

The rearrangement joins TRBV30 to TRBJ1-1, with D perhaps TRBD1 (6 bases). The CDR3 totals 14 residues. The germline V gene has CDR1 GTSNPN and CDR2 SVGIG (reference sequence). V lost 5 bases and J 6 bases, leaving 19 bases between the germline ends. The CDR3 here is CAWYKGGLSSEAFF. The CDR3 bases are TGTGCCTGGTACAAAGGGGGGCTAAGCTCTGAAGCTTTCTTT.